The sequence of this T cell receptor beta chain was determined in a study of cytomegalovirus exposure and HLA in healthy donors. Across the whole study: Around 78 million unique TCRs, all from HLA-typed donors, were included in an early release of the data. Whole-study results and caveats: The study flagged 150 to 200 TCR beta chains as cytomegalovirus-associated.

Primers: 60 Vbeta forward and 13 Jbeta reverse. Assay used: immunoSEQ multiplex PCR; TCRdb lists only in-frame clones, some missing. The data contain roughly 82,000 clones, 72% of them singletons. A remark on this clone: Its antigen is not known.

V lost 0 bases and J lost 2; bases outside the gene matches: 5. There are 16 residues in the CDR3. Germline CDR1 and CDR2: SGDLS and YYNGEE. The rearrangement links TRBV9 to TRBJ2-3; 8 bases line up with TRBD2. The sample consisted of PBMCs. The sequence was collected from a middle-aged woman in good health and CMV-seropositive. The CDR3 DNA sequence: TGTGCCAGCAGCGTAGCGGGGGGGGCTTCCACAGATACGCAGTATTTT. Encoded protein: CASSVAGGASTDTQYF. Using reference TRBV9 and TRBJ2-3 for the parts outside the CDR3, the full variable domain is DSGVTQTPKHLITATGQRVTLRCSPRSGDLSVYWYQQSLDQGLQFLIQYYNGEERAKGNILERFSAQQFPDLHSELNLSSLELGDSALYFCASSVAGGASTDTQYFGPGTRLTVL.